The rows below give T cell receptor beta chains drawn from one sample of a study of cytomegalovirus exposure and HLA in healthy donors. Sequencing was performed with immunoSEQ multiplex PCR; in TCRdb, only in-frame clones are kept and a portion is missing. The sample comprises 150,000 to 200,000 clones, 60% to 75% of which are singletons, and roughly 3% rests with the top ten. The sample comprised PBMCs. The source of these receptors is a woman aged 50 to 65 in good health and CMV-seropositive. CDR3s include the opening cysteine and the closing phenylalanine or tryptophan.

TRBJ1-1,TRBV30,CAWTLGGDTEAFF
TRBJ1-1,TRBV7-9,CAGETNENTEAFF
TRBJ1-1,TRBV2,CASSVGRANTEAFF
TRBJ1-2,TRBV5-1,CASSLPGTYGYTF
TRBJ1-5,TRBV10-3,CAISAHRGQGQPQHF
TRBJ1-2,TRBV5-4,CASSNRQVYYGYTF
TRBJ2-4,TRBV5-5,CASSAERGLGKNIQYF
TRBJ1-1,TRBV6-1,CASSGVDRNTEAFF
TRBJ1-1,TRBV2,CASRETGALNTEAFF
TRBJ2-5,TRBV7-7,CASSLGAGSQETQYF
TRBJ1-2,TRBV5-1,CASSSGGQAPADYGYTF
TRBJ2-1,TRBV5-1,CASSQDGSSYNEQFF
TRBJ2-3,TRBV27,CASSFDSYTDTQYF
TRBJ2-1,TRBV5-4,CASTPGVHNEQFF
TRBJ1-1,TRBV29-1,CSIHGGGTEAFF
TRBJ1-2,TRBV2,CASSPWGGGSDGYTF
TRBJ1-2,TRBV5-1,CASSLEPSGGAGGYTF
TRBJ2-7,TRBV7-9,CASSHPGQLYEQYF
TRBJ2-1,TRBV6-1,CASRGGRREQFF
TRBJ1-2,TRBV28,CASSVQGSKGYTF
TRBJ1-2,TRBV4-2,CASSRAGTGGTGYTF
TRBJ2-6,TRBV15,CATSRGLGQPLGGANVLTF
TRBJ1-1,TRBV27,CASSDRGLTEAFF
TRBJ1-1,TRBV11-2,CASSIEMNTEAFF
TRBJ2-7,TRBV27,CASSLFSVLSGQGAIEQYF
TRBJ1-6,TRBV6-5,CASSYSVDTYTQSLHF
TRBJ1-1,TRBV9,CASSDRTGGAGTEAFF
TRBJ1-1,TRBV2,CASSEEAGVTEAFF
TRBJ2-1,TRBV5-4,CASSLTSGGIDEQFF
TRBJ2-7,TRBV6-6,CASILSGGGEQYF
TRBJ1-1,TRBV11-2,CASSLEGRKAFF
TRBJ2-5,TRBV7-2,CASSSGGGYQETQYF
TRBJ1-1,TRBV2,CASSYQTRDRAFF
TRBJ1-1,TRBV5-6,CASSIDREKNTEAFF
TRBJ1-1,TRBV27,CASLYRGPGTEAFF
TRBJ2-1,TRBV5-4,CASRDGRASISGEQFF
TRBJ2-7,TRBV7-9,CSSSPTSPFTSGGIYEQYF
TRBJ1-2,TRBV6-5,CASSYSITGNGYTF
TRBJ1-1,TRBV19,CASSSGTVRPAFF
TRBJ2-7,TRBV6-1,CASSGILAGGPYEQYF
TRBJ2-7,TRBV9,CASSPFGGGTYEQYF
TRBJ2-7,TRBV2,CASSSYYEQYF
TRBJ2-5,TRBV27,CASSSSGGAAQYF
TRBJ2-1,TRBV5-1,CASSGGGTGYNEQFF
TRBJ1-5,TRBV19,CASRGRDSSNQPQHF
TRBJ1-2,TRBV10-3,CAISESGGNYGYTF
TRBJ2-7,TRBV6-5,CASSFFPGQGTYEQYF
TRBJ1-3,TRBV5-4,CASSLAGGLDTIYF
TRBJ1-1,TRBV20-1,CSAPLVAEAFF
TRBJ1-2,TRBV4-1,CASSQDPGQRFLGYTF
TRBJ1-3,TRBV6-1,CASSVHRPGGGNTIYF
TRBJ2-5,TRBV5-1,CASSLERGPRETQYF
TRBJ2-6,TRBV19,CASSGAGRSGANVLTF
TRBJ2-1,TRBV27,CASSGRTRSPYNEQFF